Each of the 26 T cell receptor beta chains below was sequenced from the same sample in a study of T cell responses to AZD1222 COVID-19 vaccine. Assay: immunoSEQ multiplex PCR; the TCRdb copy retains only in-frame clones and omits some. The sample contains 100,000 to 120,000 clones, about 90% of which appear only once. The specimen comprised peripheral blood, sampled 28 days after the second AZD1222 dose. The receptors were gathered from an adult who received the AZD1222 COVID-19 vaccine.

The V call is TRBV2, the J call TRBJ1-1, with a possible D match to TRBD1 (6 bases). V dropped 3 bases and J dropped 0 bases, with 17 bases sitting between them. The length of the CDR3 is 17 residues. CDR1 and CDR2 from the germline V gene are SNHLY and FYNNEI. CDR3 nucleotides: TGTGCCAGCAGTGATAGCTCCAGGGGTGAAATGAACACTGAAGCTTTCTTT. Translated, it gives CASSDSSRGEMNTEAFF.

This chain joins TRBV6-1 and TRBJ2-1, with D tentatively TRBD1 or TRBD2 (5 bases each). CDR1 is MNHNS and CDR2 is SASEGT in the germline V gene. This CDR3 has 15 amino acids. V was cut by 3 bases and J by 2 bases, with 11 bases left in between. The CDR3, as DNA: TGTGCCAGCAGTGATCAGGGAGAAGCCTACAATGAGCAGTTCTTC. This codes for CASSDQGEAYNEQFF.

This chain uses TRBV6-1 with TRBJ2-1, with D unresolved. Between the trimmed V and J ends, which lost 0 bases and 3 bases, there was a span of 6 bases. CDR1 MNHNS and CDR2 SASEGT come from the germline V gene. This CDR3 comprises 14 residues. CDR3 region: CASSEAGNYNEQFF. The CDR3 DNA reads TGTGCCAGCAGTGAAGCAGGCAACTACAATGAGCAGTTCTTC.

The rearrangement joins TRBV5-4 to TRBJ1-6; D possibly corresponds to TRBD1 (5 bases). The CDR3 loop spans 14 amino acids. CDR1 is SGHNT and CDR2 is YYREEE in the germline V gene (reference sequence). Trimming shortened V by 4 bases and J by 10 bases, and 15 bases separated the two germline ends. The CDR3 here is CASSETQGGSPLHF. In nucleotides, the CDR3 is TGTGCCAGCAGCGAGACTCAGGGTGGATCACCCCTCCACTTT.

In DNA, the CDR3 is TGTGCCTGGAGTCCAGACATGGACGCTAACTATGGCTACACCTTC. Encoded protein: CAWSPDMDANYGYTF. The J gene is TRBJ1-2, the V gene TRBV30; D gene uncertain. The germline CDR1 and CDR2 sequences are GTSNPN and SVGIG (reference sequence). V shed 2 bases and J shed 0 bases, with 13 bases lying between them. This CDR3 is built from 15 residues.

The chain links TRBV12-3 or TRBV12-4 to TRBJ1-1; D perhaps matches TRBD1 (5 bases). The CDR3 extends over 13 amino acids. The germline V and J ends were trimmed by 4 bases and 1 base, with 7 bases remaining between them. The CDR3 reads CASSSQENTEAFF. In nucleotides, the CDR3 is TGTGCCAGCAGTTCACAGGAGAACACTGAAGCTTTCTTT.

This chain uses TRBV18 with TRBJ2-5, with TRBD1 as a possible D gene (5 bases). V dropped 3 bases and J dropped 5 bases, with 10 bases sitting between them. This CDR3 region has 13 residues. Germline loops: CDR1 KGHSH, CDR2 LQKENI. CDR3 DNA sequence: TGTGCCAGCTCACCTGGGGCTTCTGAGACCCAGTACTTC. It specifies CASSPGASETQYF.

The CDR3 sequence is CASSSATSYGYTF. In nucleotides, the CDR3 is TGTGCCAGCAGTTCAGCGACAAGCTATGGCTACACCTTC. The chain carries TRBV28 and TRBJ1-2, with no clear D. The germline V gene has CDR1 MDHEN and CDR2 SYDVKM. V lost 4 bases and J 4 bases, leaving 10 bases between the germline ends. The CDR3 contains 13 residues.

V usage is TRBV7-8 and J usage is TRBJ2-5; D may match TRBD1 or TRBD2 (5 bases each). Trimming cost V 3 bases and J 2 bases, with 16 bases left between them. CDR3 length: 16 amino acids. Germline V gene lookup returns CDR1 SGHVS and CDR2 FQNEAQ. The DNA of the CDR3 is TGTGCCAGCAGCTTTGGGACGACCGGTGGTCAAGAGACCCAGTACTTC. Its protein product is CASSFGTTGGQETQYF.

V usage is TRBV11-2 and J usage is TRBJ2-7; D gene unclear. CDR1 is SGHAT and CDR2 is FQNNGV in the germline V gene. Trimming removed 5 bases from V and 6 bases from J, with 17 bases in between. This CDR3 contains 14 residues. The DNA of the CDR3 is TGTGCCAGCAGCCCGGTTGGGTCTCGCGGCGAGCAGTACTTC. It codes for CASSPVGSRGEQYF.

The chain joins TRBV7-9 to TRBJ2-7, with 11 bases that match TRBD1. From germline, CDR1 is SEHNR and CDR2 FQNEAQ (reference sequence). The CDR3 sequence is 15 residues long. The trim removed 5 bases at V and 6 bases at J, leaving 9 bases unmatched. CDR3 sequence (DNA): TGTGCCAGCAGCCGCGGGACAGGGGGGGCGGGCGAGCAGTACTTC. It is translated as CASSRGTGGAGEQYF.

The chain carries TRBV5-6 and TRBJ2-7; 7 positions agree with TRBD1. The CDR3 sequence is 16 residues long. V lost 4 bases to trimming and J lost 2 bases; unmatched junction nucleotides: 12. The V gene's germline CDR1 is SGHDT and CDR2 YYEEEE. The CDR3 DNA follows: TGTGCCAGCAGCCTGGGGCCGGGACAGAATACCTACGAGCAGTACTTC. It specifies CASSLGPGQNTYEQYF.

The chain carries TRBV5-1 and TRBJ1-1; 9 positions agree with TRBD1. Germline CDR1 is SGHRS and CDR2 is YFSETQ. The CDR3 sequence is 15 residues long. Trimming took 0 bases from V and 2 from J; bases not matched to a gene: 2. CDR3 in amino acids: CASSLEGQGNTEAFF. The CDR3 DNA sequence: TGCGCCAGCAGCTTGGAGGGACAGGGTAACACTGAAGCTTTCTTT.

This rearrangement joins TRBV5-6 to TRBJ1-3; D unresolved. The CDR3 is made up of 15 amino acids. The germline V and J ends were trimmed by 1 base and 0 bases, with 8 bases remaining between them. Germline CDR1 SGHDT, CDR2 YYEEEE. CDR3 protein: CASSLPAYSGNTIYF. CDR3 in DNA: TGTGCCAGCAGCTTGCCAGCTTACTCTGGAAACACCATATATTTT. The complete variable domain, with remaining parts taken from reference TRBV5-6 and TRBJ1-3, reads DAGVTQSPTHLIKTRGQQVTLRCSPKSGHDTVSWYQQALGQGPQFIFQYYEEEERQRGNFPDRFSGHQFPNYSSELNVNALLLGDSALYLCASSLPAYSGNTIYFGEGSWLTVV.

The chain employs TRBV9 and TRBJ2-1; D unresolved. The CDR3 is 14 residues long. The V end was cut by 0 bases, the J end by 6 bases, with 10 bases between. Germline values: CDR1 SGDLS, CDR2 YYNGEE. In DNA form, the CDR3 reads TGTGCCAGCAGCGTAGCCCAGGTGGGCAATGAGCAGTTCTTC. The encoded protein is CASSVAQVGNEQFF.

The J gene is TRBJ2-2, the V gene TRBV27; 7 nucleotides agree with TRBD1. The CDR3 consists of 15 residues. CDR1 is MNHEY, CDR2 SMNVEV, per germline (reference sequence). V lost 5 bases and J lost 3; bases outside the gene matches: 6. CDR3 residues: CASSRIDRDTGELFF. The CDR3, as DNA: TGTGCCAGCAGTCGTATTGACAGGGACACCGGGGAGCTGTTTTTT.

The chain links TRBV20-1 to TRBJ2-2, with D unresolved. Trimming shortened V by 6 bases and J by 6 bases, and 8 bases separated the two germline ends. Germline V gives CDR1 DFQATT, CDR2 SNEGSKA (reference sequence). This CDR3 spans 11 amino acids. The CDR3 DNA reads TGCAGTGCCCCCCGCCCCGGGGAGCTGTTTTTT. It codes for CSAPRPGELFF.

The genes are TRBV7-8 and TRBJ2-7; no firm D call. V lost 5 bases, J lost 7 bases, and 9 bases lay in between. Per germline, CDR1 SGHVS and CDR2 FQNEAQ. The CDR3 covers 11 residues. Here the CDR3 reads CASSAAREQYF. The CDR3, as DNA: TGTGCCAGCAGCGCGGCTAGGGAGCAGTACTTC. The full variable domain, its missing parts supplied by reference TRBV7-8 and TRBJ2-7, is GAGVSQSPRYKVAKRGQDVALRCDPISGHVSLFWYQQALGQGPEFLTYFQNEAQLDKSGLPSDRFFAERPEGSVSTLKIQRTQQEDSAVYLCASSAAREQYFGPGTRLTVT.

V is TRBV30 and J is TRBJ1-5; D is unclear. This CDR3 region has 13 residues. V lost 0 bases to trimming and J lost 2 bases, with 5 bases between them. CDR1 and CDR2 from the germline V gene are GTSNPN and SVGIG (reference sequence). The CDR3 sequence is CAWSVQGNQPQHF. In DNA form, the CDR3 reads TGTGCCTGGAGTGTACAAGGCAATCAGCCCCAGCATTTT.

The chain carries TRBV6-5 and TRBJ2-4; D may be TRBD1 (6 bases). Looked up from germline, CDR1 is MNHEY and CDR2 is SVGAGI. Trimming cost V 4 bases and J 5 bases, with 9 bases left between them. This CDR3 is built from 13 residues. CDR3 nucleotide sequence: TGTGCCAGCAGTTTTGCAGGGGAAAACATTCAGTACTTC. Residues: CASSFAGENIQYF.

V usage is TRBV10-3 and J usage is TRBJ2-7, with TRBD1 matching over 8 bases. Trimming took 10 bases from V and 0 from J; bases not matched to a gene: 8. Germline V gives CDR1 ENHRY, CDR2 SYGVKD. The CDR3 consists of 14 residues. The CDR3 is CASGGQGSSYEQYF. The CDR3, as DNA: TGTGCCAGCGGCGGACAGGGAAGCTCCTACGAGCAGTACTTC.

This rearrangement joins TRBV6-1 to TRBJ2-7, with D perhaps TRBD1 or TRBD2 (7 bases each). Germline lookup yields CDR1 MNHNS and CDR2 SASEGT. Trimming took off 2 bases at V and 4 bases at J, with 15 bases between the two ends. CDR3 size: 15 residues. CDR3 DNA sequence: TGTGCCAGCAGTGAAAGGGGGGGACAGCTTTACGAGCAGTACTTC. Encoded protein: CASSERGGQLYEQYF.

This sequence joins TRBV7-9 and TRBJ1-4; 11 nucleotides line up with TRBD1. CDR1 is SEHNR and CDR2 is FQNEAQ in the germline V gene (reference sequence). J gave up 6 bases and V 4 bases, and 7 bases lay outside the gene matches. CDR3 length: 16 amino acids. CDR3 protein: CASSSRGQGADEKLFF. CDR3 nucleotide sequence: TGTGCCAGCAGCTCACGCGGACAGGGGGCGGATGAAAAACTGTTTTTT.

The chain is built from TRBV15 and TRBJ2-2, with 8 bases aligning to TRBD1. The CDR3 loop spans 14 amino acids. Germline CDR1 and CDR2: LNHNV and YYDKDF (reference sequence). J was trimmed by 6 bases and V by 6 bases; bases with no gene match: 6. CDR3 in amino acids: CATRDRVFPGELFF. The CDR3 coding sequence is TGTGCCACCAGGGACAGGGTTTTTCCCGGGGAGCTGTTTTTT.

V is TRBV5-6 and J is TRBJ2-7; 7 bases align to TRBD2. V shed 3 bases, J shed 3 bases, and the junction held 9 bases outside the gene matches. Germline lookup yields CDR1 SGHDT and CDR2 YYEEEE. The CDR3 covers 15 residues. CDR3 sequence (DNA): TGTGCCAGCAGCTGGGGGGGTGGCACTTACTACGAGCAGTACTTC. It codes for CASSWGGGTYYEQYF.

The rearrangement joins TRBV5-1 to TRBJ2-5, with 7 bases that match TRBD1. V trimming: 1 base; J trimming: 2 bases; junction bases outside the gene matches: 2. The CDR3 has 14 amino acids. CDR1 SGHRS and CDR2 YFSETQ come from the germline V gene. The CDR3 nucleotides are TGCGCCAGCAGCTTGTCGGGACAGCAAGAGACCCAGTACTTC. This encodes CASSLSGQQETQYF.